This T cell receptor beta chain was observed in a study of cytomegalovirus exposure and HLA in healthy donors. A note on this clone: Its specificity is unknown.

Study conclusions and caveats: Accurate predictions that matched the HLA-A and HLA-B alleles of most subjects were reportedly made from TCR beta sequences.

Vbeta (60) and Jbeta (13) primers were used in the PCR. Generated by immunoSEQ multiplex PCR, the TCRdb table keeps only in-frame clones and is missing some. The sample holds roughly 140,000 clones; about 74% are singletons and the top ten take under 5.5%. This CDR3 has 15 residues. V shed 7 bases, J shed 8 bases, and the junction held 10 bases outside the gene matches. Germline CDR1 reads MNHEY; CDR2 reads SVGAGI. The clonotype was recovered from a woman between 45 and 60 years old in good health and CMV-seronegative. Material: PBMCs. The V and J genes are TRBV6-5 and TRBJ1-6, with 8 bases fitting TRBD1. The DNA for the CDR3 is TGTGCCAGCACAAGGGGCAGGGGGCAGGATTCACCCCTCCACTTT. Protein sequence: CASTRGRGQDSPLHF.